This TCR beta chain is drawn from a study of blood T cell repertoires in COVID-19. On the study more broadly: Spain, Italy and the United States supplied samples that represented acute and convalescent COVID-19. T cells, B-cell-depleted T cells, or PBMCs provided the cDNA or gDNA that served as material.

Original processing notes: Reference gene primer amplification yielded estimated nucleated cell counts. Generated by immunoSEQ multiplex PCR, the TCRdb table keeps only in-frame clones and is missing some. V and J calls and clone size are copied from that table; D and trimming were computed from the DNA. The repertoire holds roughly 200,000 clones, with less than 85% as singletons. Deletions cut 5 bases from V and 0 bases from J, with 18 bases between. CDR3 length: 17 residues. CDR1 SEHNR and CDR2 FQNEAQ come from the germline V gene (reference sequence). The V call is TRBV7-9, the J call TRBJ2-3, with TRBD2 as a possible D gene (6 bases). This TCR came from a middle-aged man who had recovered from COVID-19. Sequencing input: peripheral blood. The CDR3: CASSLGTPLSSTDTQYF. In DNA form, the CDR3 reads TGTGCCAGCAGCCTAGGGACTCCACTAAGTAGCACAGATACGCAGTATTTT.